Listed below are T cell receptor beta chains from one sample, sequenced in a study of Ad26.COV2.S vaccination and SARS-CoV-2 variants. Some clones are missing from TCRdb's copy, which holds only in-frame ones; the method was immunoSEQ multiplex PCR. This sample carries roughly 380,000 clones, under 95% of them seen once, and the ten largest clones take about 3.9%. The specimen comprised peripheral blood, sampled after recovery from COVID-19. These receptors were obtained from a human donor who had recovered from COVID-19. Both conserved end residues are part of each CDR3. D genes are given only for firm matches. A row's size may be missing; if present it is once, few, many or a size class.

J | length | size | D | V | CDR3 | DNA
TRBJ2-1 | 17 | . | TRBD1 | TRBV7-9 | CASSWGTGRQGYNEQFF | TGTGCCAGCAGCTGGGGGACAGGGCGGCAGGGTTACAATGAGCAGTTCTTC
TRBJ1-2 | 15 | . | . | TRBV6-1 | CASSEALLDKDGYTF | TGTGCCAGCAGTGAAGCGCTTCTGGACAAGGATGGCTACACCTTC
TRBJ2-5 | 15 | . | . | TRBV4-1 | CASSHQGHLQETQYF | TGCGCCAGCAGCCACCAGGGGCACCTCCAAGAGACCCAGTACTTC
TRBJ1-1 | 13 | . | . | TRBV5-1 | CASTVGMNTEAFF | TGCGCCAGCACTGTCGGGATGAACACTGAAGCTTTCTTT
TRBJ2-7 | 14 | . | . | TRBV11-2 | CASSQLQGPHEQYF | TGTGCCAGCAGCCAATTACAGGGTCCCCACGAGCAGTACTTC
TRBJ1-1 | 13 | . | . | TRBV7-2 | CASSSRPNTEAFF | TGTGCCAGCAGCTCCCGACCTAACACTGAAGCTTTCTTT
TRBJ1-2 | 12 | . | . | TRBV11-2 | CATGVERMGYTF | TGTGCCACCGGTGTAGAGCGGATGGGCTACACCTTC
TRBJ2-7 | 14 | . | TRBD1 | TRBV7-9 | CASSSGTVAYEQYF | TGTGCCAGCAGCTCTGGGACAGTAGCCTACGAGCAGTACTTC
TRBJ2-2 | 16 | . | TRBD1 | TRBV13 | CASSQDREHGIGELFF | TGTGCCAGCAGCCAAGACAGGGAGCATGGCATCGGGGAGCTGTTTTTT
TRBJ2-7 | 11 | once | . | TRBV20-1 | CSADDPPEQYF | TGCAGTGCTGACGATCCCCCCGAGCAGTACTTC
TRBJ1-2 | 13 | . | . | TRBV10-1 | CASSAKRSYGYTF | TGCGCCAGCAGTGCAAAAAGGAGCTATGGCTACACCTTC
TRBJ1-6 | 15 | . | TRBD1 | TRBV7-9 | CASSLATGVNSPLHF | TGTGCCAGCAGCTTAGCGACAGGGGTAAATTCACCCCTCCACTTT
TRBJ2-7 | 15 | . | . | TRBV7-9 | CASSNAGLNPYEQYF | TGTGCCAGCAGCAACGCAGGGCTCAATCCATACGAGCAGTACTTC
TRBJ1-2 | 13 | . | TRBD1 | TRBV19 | CASSTGTVYGYTF | TGTGCCAGTAGTACCGGGACAGTCTATGGCTACACCTTC
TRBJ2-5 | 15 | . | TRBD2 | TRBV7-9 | CASSLGTSPQETQYF | TGTGCCAGCAGCTTAGGGACTAGCCCTCAAGAGACCCAGTACTTC
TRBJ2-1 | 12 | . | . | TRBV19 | CASSTQYNEQFF | TGTGCCAGTAGTACTCAGTACAATGAGCAGTTCTTC
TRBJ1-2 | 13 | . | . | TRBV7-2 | CASSPSLNYGYTF | TGTGCCAGCAGCCCCAGCCTTAACTATGGCTACACCTTC
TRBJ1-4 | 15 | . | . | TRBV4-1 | CASSQVLITNEKLFF | TGCGCCAGCAGCCAAGTTCTGATAACTAATGAAAAACTGTTTTTT
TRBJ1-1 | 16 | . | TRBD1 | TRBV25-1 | CASSDLTGEGGTEAFF | TGTGCCAGCAGTGACTTGACAGGGGAGGGAGGCACTGAAGCTTTCTTT
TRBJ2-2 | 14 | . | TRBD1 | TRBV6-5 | CATTGGDLPGELFF | TGTGCCACCACAGGGGGCGATCTGCCCGGGGAGCTGTTTTTT
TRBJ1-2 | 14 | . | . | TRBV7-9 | CASSSGQTLYGYTF | TGTGCCAGCAGCTCCGGACAGACCCTCTATGGCTACACCTTC
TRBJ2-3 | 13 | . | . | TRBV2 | CASSESVGDTQYF | TGTGCCAGCAGTGAAAGCGTAGGAGATACGCAGTATTTT
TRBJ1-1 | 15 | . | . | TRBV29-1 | CSVPGVRASHTEAFF | TGCAGCGTCCCCGGGGTTAGGGCATCGCACACTGAAGCTTTCTTT
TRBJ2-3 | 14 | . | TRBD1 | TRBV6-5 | CASSYSQGADTQYF | TGTGCCAGCAGTTACTCCCAGGGGGCAGATACGCAGTATTTT
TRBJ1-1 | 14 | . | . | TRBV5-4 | CASSSGNMNTEAFF | TGTGCCAGCAGCTCGGGGAATATGAACACTGAAGCTTTCTTT
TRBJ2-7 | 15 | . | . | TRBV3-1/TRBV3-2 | CASSQASTNRGEQYF | TGTGCCAGCAGCCAAGCATCAACTAACCGGGGCGAGCAGTACTTC